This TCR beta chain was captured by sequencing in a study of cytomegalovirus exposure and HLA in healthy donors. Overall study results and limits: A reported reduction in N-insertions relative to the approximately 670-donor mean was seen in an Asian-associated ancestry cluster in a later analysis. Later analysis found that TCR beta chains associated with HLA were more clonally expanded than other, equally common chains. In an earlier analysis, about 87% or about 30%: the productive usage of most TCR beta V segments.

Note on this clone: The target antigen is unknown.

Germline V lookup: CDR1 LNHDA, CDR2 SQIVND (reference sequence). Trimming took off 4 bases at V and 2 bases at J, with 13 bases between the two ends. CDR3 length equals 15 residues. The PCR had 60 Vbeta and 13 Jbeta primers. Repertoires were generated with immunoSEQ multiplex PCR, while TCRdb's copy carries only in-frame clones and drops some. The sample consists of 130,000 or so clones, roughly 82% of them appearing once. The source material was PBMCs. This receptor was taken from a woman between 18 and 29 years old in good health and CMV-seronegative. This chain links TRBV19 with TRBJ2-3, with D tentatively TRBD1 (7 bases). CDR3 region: CASSNRGGNTDTQYF. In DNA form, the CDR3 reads TGTGCCAGTAGTAACAGGGGAGGTAACACAGATACGCAGTATTTT. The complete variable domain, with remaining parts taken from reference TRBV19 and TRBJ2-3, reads DGGITQSPKYLFRKEGQNVTLSCEQNLNHDAMYWYRQDPGQGLRLIYYSQIVNDFQKGDIAEGYSVSREKKESFPLTVTSAQKNPTAFYLCASSNRGGNTDTQYFGPGTRLTVL.